This TCR beta chain was sequenced during a study of blood T cell repertoires in COVID-19. The method was immunoSEQ multiplex PCR; TCRdb's version includes in-frame clones alone and lacks a portion of them. The table shows approximately 110,000 clones, with about nine tenths occurring only once. The CDR3 covers 16 residues. Germline V lookup: CDR1 KGHDR, CDR2 SFDVKD. V trimming: 7 bases; J trimming: 3 bases; junction bases outside the gene matches: 6. The chain couples TRBV24-1 to TRBJ2-1; 12 bases are shared with TRBD2. This TCR was recovered from a human donor in a cohort sampled during active COVID-19. Sequencing used peripheral blood. Here the CDR3 reads CATSLRTSGDYNEQFF. CDR3 in DNA: TGTGCCACCAGCCTTCGGACTAGCGGGGACTACAATGAGCAGTTCTTC.